What follows are 29 T cell receptor beta chains derived from one specimen sequenced in a study of T-cell reconstitution after alpha-beta-depleted transplantation in children. Unique molecular identifiers featured in how the TCRbeta library was prepared. In TCRdb, the PCR reads were re-called with MiXCR into one record per CDR3 protein. The table shows about 600,000 distinct CDR3 sequences, with roughly 23% occurring only once. Here the sequenced sample was PBMCs, mostly from graft donor cells, taken 360 days after TCRalphabeta/CD19-depleted stem cell transplant. These receptors all come from a boy less than two years old who had a stem cell transplant for acute myeloid leukemia, so the T cells may come from the graft donor.

This clonotype appeared a few times. This sequence joins TRBV12-3 or TRBV12-4 and TRBJ1-3; D gene unclear. This CDR3 spans 11 amino acids. Trimming shortened V by 6 bases and J by 6 bases, and 6 bases separated the two germline ends. The CDR3 sequence: CASRTLNTIYF. Here the CDR3 DNA reads TGTGCCAGCAGAACATTAAACACCATATATTTT.

This clonotype was found many times. The genes are TRBV7-2 and TRBJ2-3, with a weak D call TRBD2 (6 bases). Trimming cost V 0 bases and J 4 bases, with 14 bases left between them. The length of the CDR3 is 16 residues. The germline V gene encodes CDR1 SGHTA and CDR2 FQGNSA. CDR3 in amino acids: CASSLAGTSGADTQYF. The CDR3 nucleotides read TGTGCCAGCAGCTTAGCAGGGACTTCAGGTGCAGATACGCAGTATTTT.

The rearrangement uses TRBV6-5 and TRBJ1-1; 11 nucleotides align to TRBD1. The CDR3 has 17 amino acids. Germline CDR1 is MNHEY and CDR2 is SVGAGI. The V segment lost 0 bases and the J segment 7 bases; nucleotides outside the gene matches: 10. CDR3: CASSYSSIGQGAVEAFF. The CDR3 DNA sequence: TGTGCCAGCAGTTACTCCTCCATCGGACAGGGGGCGGTTGAAGCTTTCTTT.

The chain recombines TRBV5-4 with TRBJ2-1; 13 positions match TRBD2. The CDR3 covers 15 residues. From germline, CDR1 is SGHNT and CDR2 YYREEE (reference sequence). The trim removed 4 bases at V and 8 bases at J, leaving 6 bases unmatched. This CDR3 is CASSELAGGRDEQFF. Here the CDR3 DNA reads TGTGCCAGCAGCGAACTAGCGGGGGGGCGGGATGAGCAGTTCTTC.

Many counts were recorded for this clonotype. The rearrangement links TRBV20-1 to TRBJ2-3, with D tentatively TRBD1 (5 bases). Germline V gives CDR1 DFQATT, CDR2 SNEGSKA (reference sequence). The V and J ends lost 6 bases and 2 bases respectively, with 18 bases between them. The CDR3 sequence is 15 residues long. CDR3 DNA: TGCAGTGCGGTACGGACCAGGGCCATCACAGATACGCAGTATTTT. It is translated as CSAVRTRAITDTQYF.

The chain couples TRBV5-1 to TRBJ2-3; TRBD1 agrees at 8 bases. The germline V gene encodes CDR1 SGHRS and CDR2 YFSETQ. V was clipped by 4 bases and J by 1 base; unmatched bases: 8. The CDR3 extends over 16 amino acids. The CDR3 region is CASSLQGQVGTDTQYF. Written as DNA, the CDR3 is TGCGCCAGCAGCCTCCAGGGACAGGTGGGCACAGATACGCAGTATTTT.

The V gene is TRBV10-3, the J gene TRBJ2-7; 8 bases map to TRBD1. The junction had 13 bases not matched to a gene; V was cut back by 6 bases and J by 3 bases. The CDR3 spans 16 residues. Germline CDR1 and CDR2: ENHRY and SYGVKD. The CDR3 reads CAISRRGTGKFYEQYF. CDR3 in DNA: TGTGCCATCAGCCGGAGGGGGACAGGCAAATTCTACGAGCAGTACTTC.

This chain uses TRBV20-1 with TRBJ2-1, with 7 bases that match TRBD1. Looked up from germline, CDR1 is DFQATT and CDR2 is SNEGSKA (reference sequence). After removal of 6 bases from V and 7 bases from J, the junction contained 18 bases not matched to a gene. The CDR3 is 16 amino acids. As DNA, the CDR3 is TGCAGTGCCCAACCCGTCCGGGACAGTACAGCAAATGAGCAGTTCTTC. Translating it yields CSAQPVRDSTANEQFF.

This clonotype came up a few times. The gene calls are TRBV29-1 and TRBJ1-3; 8 nucleotides align to TRBD1. Germline assignment: CDR1 SQVTM and CDR2 ANQGSEA. This CDR3 comprises 16 residues. Trimming at V came to 1 base and at J to 0 bases, leaving 5 bases not matched to a gene. The DNA for the CDR3 is TGCAGCGTTGAAGCCCCAGGGGGCCTCTCTGGAAACACCATATATTTT. Translated, it gives CSVEAPGGLSGNTIYF. Filled out from reference TRBV29-1 and TRBJ1-3, the complete variable domain reads SAVISQKPSRDICQRGTSLTIQCQVDSQVTMMFWYRQQPGQSLTLIATANQGSEATYESGFVIDKFPISRPNLTFSTLTVSNMSPEDSSIYLCSVEAPGGLSGNTIYFGEGSWLTVV.

V usage is TRBV24-1 and J usage is TRBJ2-3; D is possibly TRBD1 (6 bases). The CDR3 totals 15 residues. The germline V gene has CDR1 KGHDR and CDR2 SFDVKD. Deletions cut 7 bases from V and 5 bases from J, with 18 bases between. CDR3 sequence reads: CATSARRGSRDTQYF. The CDR3 coding sequence is TGTGCCACCAGCGCCCGCAGGGGATCCAGAGATACGCAGTATTTT.

The chain carries TRBV7-9 and TRBJ2-1; D not resolved. V was cut by 6 bases and J by 5 bases, with 14 bases left in between. CDR3 length: 14 residues. Germline CDR1 and CDR2: SEHNR and FQNEAQ (reference sequence). As DNA, the CDR3 is TGTGCCAGCAGGCCCCCTGGATCCGACAATGAGCAGTTCTTC. This sequence encodes CASRPPGSDNEQFF.

A few counts support this clonotype. This chain connects TRBV10-2 to TRBJ2-5; unclear D gene. Germline CDR1 is WSHSY and CDR2 is SAAADI. This CDR3 contains 15 residues. The V and J ends lost 3 bases and 1 base respectively, with 12 bases between them. CDR3 protein: CASSDLDGVQETQYF. As DNA, the CDR3 is TGCGCCAGCAGTGACCTGGACGGTGTCCAAGAGACCCAGTACTTC.

This clonotype was observed many times. The chain couples TRBV20-1 to TRBJ1-1; D perhaps matches TRBD1 (6 bases). The V gene's germline CDR1 is DFQATT and CDR2 SNEGSKA (reference sequence). The CDR3 is made up of 11 amino acids. Trimming took off 7 bases at V and 4 bases at J, with 10 bases between the two ends. The CDR3 DNA sequence: TGCAGTGGCGGGGGCGGCACTGAAGCTTTCTTT. Translation gives CSGGGGTEAFF.

A few counts support this clonotype. This chain joins TRBV20-1 and TRBJ1-1; D is ambiguous. Germline CDR1 and CDR2: DFQATT and SNEGSKA (reference sequence). The CDR3 is made up of 16 amino acids. The ends were cut back, 0 bases at V and 0 bases at J, with 14 bases in the middle. The CDR3 bases are TGCAGTGCTAGAGAATCCATACTGGGTTTGAACACTGAAGCTTTCTTT. Residues: CSARESILGLNTEAFF.

This clonotype showed up many times. The chain combines TRBV2 with TRBJ2-1; D gene ambiguous. There are 11 residues in the CDR3. Trimming stripped 0 bases from V and 9 bases from J, with 3 bases between. CDR1 is SNHLY, CDR2 FYNNEI, per germline. CDR3 nucleotides: TGTGCCAGCAGTGAAGCCGGTGAGCAGTTCTTC. Residues: CASSEAGEQFF.

This clonotype was counted at least ten times. This chain joins TRBV12-3 or TRBV12-4 and TRBJ2-2; TRBD1 matches 7 bases. Germline trimming cut 6 bases from V and 4 bases from J; bases unmatched to any gene: 2. The CDR3 totals 13 residues. This CDR3 reads CASRGGSTGELFF. CDR3 coding DNA: TGTGCCAGCAGAGGGGGCAGCACCGGGGAGCTGTTTTTT.

This clonotype has a count of ten or more. One junction end does not reproduce the germline sequence, and a read error may be involved. The rearrangement links TRBV14 to TRBJ2-7; no reliable D call. Per germline, CDR1 SGHDN and CDR2 FVKESK. The CDR3 sequence is 13 residues long. The CDR3 nucleotides read TGTGCCAGCAGAGACCGCCTCTCCTATGAGCTGTACTTC. Amino acid sequence: CASRDRLSYELYF.

The CDR3 nucleotides are TGTGCCAGCAGCTTCTACACTACTAACACCGGGGAGCTGTTTTTT. Its translation: CASSFYTTNTGELFF. The rearrangement uses TRBV7-6 and TRBJ2-2; D unresolved. Germline V gives CDR1 SGHVS, CDR2 FNYEAQ. CDR3 length equals 15 residues. V lost 3 bases and J lost 2, with 10 bases in between. The whole variable domain, filled in from reference TRBV7-6 and TRBJ2-2, reads GAGVSQSPRYKVTKRGQDVALRCDPISGHVSLYWYRQALGQGPEFLTYFNYEAQQDKSGLPNDRFSAERPEGSISTLTIQRTEQRDSAMYRCASSFYTTNTGELFFGEGSRLTVL.

Only one count was recorded for this clonotype. The genes are TRBV5-6 and TRBJ2-7; TRBD1 aligns across 7 bases. The V segment lost 0 bases and the J segment 4 bases; nucleotides outside the gene matches: 10. This CDR3 region has 16 residues. Germline values: CDR1 SGHDT, CDR2 YYEEEE. The CDR3 DNA reads TGTGCCAGCAGCTTGGCCTTGGGACAGTCTGAATACGAGCAGTACTTC. Translating it yields CASSLALGQSEYEQYF.

This clonotype has at least ten counts. The V and J genes are TRBV5-5 and TRBJ1-1; D is unclear. Looked up from germline, CDR1 is SGHKS and CDR2 is YYEKEE (reference sequence). V lost 5 bases and J lost 1, with 9 bases in between. The CDR3 has 13 amino acids. The CDR3 DNA follows: TGTGCCAGCAGTCGCCACCAGAACACTGAAGCTTTCTTT. This translates into CASSRHQNTEAFF.

The chain couples TRBV12-3 or TRBV12-4 to TRBJ1-5, with a possible D match to TRBD1 (5 bases). The CDR3 is 17 amino acids. The V end lost 3 bases, the J end lost 6 bases, and 21 bases lay between the germline ends. DNA for the CDR3: TGTGCCAGCAGTTTTAGCCCCGGCGTGGGGGGAGGTCAGCCCCAGCATTTT. Translating it yields CASSFSPGVGGGQPQHF.

This clonotype showed up just a few times. For the CDR3, the DNA is TGTGCCAGCAGCTTCTCGACCGGGGGGAACACAGATACGCAGTATTTT. This gives the protein CASSFSTGGNTDTQYF. The rearrangement joins TRBV7-2 to TRBJ2-3; 7 bases align to TRBD2. This CDR3 has 16 amino acids. Per the germline V gene, CDR1 is SGHTA and CDR2 is FQGNSA. Unmatched junction bases numbered 8, after V lost 3 bases and J lost 2 bases. Full variable domain (remainder filled in from reference TRBV7-2 and TRBJ2-3): GAGVSQSPSNKVTEKGKDVELRCDPISGHTALYWYRQSLGQGLEFLIYFQGNSAPDKSGLPSDRFSAERTGGSVSTLTIQRTQQEDSAVYLCASSFSTGGNTDTQYFGPGTRLTVL.

This clonotype was picked up many times. V usage is TRBV3-1 and J usage is TRBJ1-1; D might be TRBD1 (5 bases). Germline values: CDR1 LGHDT, CDR2 YNNKEL (reference sequence). Trimming took off 0 bases at V and 2 bases at J, with 10 bases between the two ends. There are 15 residues in the CDR3. CDR3 region: CASSQEEGLNTEAFF. The CDR3 DNA sequence: TGTGCCAGCAGCCAAGAAGAGGGGCTAAACACTGAAGCTTTCTTT.

This clonotype was recorded at least ten times. The rearrangement links TRBV29-1 to TRBJ2-1, with TRBD1 as a possible D gene (6 bases). CDR1 is SQVTM and CDR2 is ANQGSEA in the germline V gene. Trimming removed 6 bases from V and 6 bases from J, with 18 bases in between. The CDR3 has 14 residues. The CDR3 sequence: CSVPLQGRGNEQFF. CDR3 DNA sequence: TGCAGCGTACCACTACAGGGTCGGGGCAATGAGCAGTTCTTC.

V usage is TRBV20-1 and J usage is TRBJ1-5, with TRBD1 matching over 9 bases. This CDR3 is built from 13 residues. Germline V gives CDR1 DFQATT, CDR2 SNEGSKA (reference sequence). CDR3: CSLTGGSNQPQHF. DNA of the CDR3: TGCTCGTTGACAGGGGGTAGCAATCAGCCCCAGCATTTT.

The chain joins TRBV4-3 to TRBJ2-3; tentatively, D is TRBD1 or TRBD2 (6 bases each). Germline loops: CDR1 LGHNA, CDR2 YSLEER. CDR3 length equals 18 residues. The V end lost 0 bases, the J end lost 1 base, and 17 bases lay between the germline ends. This CDR3 is CASSQEGGTGLGTDTQYF. CDR3 nucleotides: TGCGCCAGCAGCCAAGAAGGGGGGACTGGGCTCGGCACAGATACGCAGTATTTT.

This chain connects TRBV5-6 to TRBJ2-3, with unresolved D. The CDR3 is 14 residues long. Germline V gene lookup returns CDR1 SGHDT and CDR2 YYEEEE. V was shortened by 3 bases and J by 2 bases, with 10 bases between the two germline ends. The CDR3 region is CASSYPSSTDTQYF. CDR3 nucleotides: TGTGCCAGCAGCTATCCCTCATCCACAGATACGCAGTATTTT.

The chain joins TRBV7-2 to TRBJ2-1; 14 bases are a match to TRBD2. V trimming: 7 bases; J trimming: 9 bases; junction bases outside the gene matches: 14. The CDR3 runs 17 residues. Germline CDR1 SGHTA, CDR2 FQGNSA. The CDR3 protein is CASTRLAGGPFGSEQFF. The CDR3, as DNA: TGTGCCAGCACAAGACTAGCGGGGGGGCCTTTTGGTAGTGAGCAGTTCTTC.

This clonotype has just a few counts. The V call is TRBV9, the J call TRBJ2-3; D uncertain. The germline CDR1 and CDR2 sequences are SGDLS and YYNGEE. The CDR3 spans 16 residues. V gave up 3 bases and J gave up 3 bases, with 17 bases separating them. CDR3 protein: CASSAGVVSLTDTQYF. CDR3 sequence (DNA): TGTGCCAGCAGCGCCGGAGTAGTATCCCTGACAGATACGCAGTATTTT.